The rows below give T cell receptor beta chains drawn from one sample of a study of OX40 agonist ivuxolimab in advanced cancers. Profiling relied on immunoSEQ multiplex PCR, and the TCRdb table lists in-frame clones only, not all of them. The table shows around 140,000 clones, with about nine tenths occurring only once. The sample here was CD4+ or CD8+ T cells sorted from blood, taken in a trial of the OX40 agonist ivuxolimab. Receptor source: an adult with an advanced solid tumor such as melanoma, head and neck, liver or kidney cancer. Both conserved end residues are part of each CDR3. The D gene is left open where the match is weak. Clone size is shown for a subset of rows, as once, few, many or a class of expanded clone.

>TRBJ2-2|TRBV6-5|.|.
TGTGCCAGCAGTTTGCCTAAGACGCCCGGGGAGCTGTTTTTT
CASSLPKTPGELFF
>TRBJ2-2|TRBV5-1|.|TRBD1
TGCGCCAGCAGCTTCGGACAGGGAAGGGCCGGGGAGCTGTTTTTT
CASSFGQGRAGELFF
>TRBJ1-1|TRBV9|once|.
TGTGCCAGCAGCGTAATGGGGTCGGTTGGCACTGAAGCTTTCTTT
CASSVMGSVGTEAFF
>TRBJ2-2|TRBV7-3|.|.
TGTGCCAGCAGCTCCCCAGGAGTAGCCGGGGAGCTGTTTTTT
CASSSPGVAGELFF
>TRBJ2-7|TRBV5-1|.|TRBD1
TGCGCCAGCAGCGCGGACAGGGGTCCCTACGAGCAGTACTTC
CASSADRGPYEQYF
>TRBJ1-1|TRBV19|.|TRBD1
TGTGCCAGTAGTTCCGCGGGACAGGCGAACACTGAAGCTTTCTTT
CASSSAGQANTEAFF
>TRBJ2-5|TRBV25-1|.|TRBD1
TGTGCCAGCAGTGAATGGGGGACAGGGAAAGAGACCCAGTACTTC
CASSEWGTGKETQYF
>TRBJ2-7|TRBV7-2|.|.
TGTGCCAGCAGCTTAGCAGTTCCCCTCTACGAGCAGTACTTC
CASSLAVPLYEQYF
>TRBJ1-6|TRBV4-3|.|TRBD1
TGCGCCAGCAGCCGCGACAGGGGCGAAAATTCACCCCTCCACTTT
CASSRDRGENSPLHF
>TRBJ1-5|TRBV18|.|.
TGTGCCAGCTCACCAAACCCAGGAGGCAATCAGCCCCAGCATTTT
CASSPNPGGNQPQHF
>TRBJ2-7|TRBV5-1|.|.
TGCGCCAGCAGCTTGGATGGGGGCCCCTACGAGCAGTACTTC
CASSLDGGPYEQYF
>TRBJ2-7|TRBV27|.|TRBD2
TGTGCCAGCAGTAGGCAGACTAGCGGGAGCAACGAGCAGTACTTC
CASSRQTSGSNEQYF
>TRBJ2-7|TRBV2|once|.
TGTGCCAGCAGACTGATATACGAGCAGTACTTC
CASRLIYEQYF
>TRBJ1-5|TRBV27|once|.
TGTGCCATCACAATCGGGGGGGGGAGAAGCAATCAGCCCCAGCATTTT
CAITIGGGRSNQPQHF
>TRBJ1-5|TRBV30|.|.
TGTGCCTGGAGCGGACAGCATAGCAATCAGCCCCAGCATTTT
CAWSGQHSNQPQHF
>TRBJ2-3|TRBV28|once|TRBD2
TGTGCCAGCAGTTTATCCTGGACTAGCGGGAGGACAGATACGCAGTATTTT
CASSLSWTSGRTDTQYF
>TRBJ1-2|TRBV15|.|.
TGTGCCACCAGCAGAGATCGGGCGTTAAACTATGGCTACACCTTC
CATSRDRALNYGYTF
>TRBJ1-2|TRBV28|.|.
TGTGCCAGCAGCCAGGGAGACTATGGCTACACCTTC
CASSQGDYGYTF
>TRBJ2-7|TRBV15|.|TRBD1
TGTGCCACCAGCAGGGACACCGGGACAGCAAAGTTCGGGTCCTACGAGCAGTACTTC
CATSRDTGTAKFGSYEQYF
>TRBJ1-4|TRBV7-3|.|.
TGTGCCAGCAGCTTAAGGGGAGGCGGGACTAATGAAAAACTGTTTTTT
CASSLRGGGTNEKLFF
>TRBJ1-1|TRBV7-3|.|TRBD1
TGTGCCAGCAGCCCGGGGACAGGGAAACAGAACACTGAAGCTTTCTTT
CASSPGTGKQNTEAFF
>TRBJ2-7|TRBV19|.|.
TGTGCCAGTAGTATACTAGCGACTTCCTACGAGCAGTACTTC
CASSILATSYEQYF
>TRBJ1-1|TRBV28|.|TRBD1
TGTGCCAGCAGAAAATTAGGGGGCGCTCGTACTGAAGCTTTCTTT
CASRKLGGARTEAFF
>TRBJ2-7|TRBV7-2|.|.
TGTGCCAGCAGCCTCCATTACGAGCAGTACTTC
CASSLHYEQYF
>TRBJ2-1|TRBV30|.|.
TGTGCCTGGAGTAGGGGTAATGAGCAGTTCTTC
CAWSRGNEQFF
>TRBJ1-1|TRBV28|.|.
TGTGCCAGCAGTTTCCCCCCTCCTAGAAACACTGAAGCTTTCTTT
CASSFPPPRNTEAFF
>TRBJ2-1|TRBV7-7|.|.
TGTGCTAGCAGCCCAAGCGGAGCGGGCTACAATGAGCAGTTCTTC
CASSPSGAGYNEQFF
>TRBJ2-3|TRBV28|.|.
TGTGCCAGCAGTTATAGCGGTGGGGGGAATACGCAGTATTTT
CASSYSGGGNTQYF
>TRBJ2-5|TRBV29-1|.|.
TGCAGCGTCCCGAGGGCAGGACAAGAGACCCAGTACTTC
CSVPRAGQETQYF
>TRBJ1-2|TRBV6-1|.|.
TGTGCCAGCAGTACCCGGACCCACGGGGCGTCTGGCTACACCTTC
CASSTRTHGASGYTF
>TRBJ1-5|TRBV19|.|.
TGTGCCAGTAGTATAGACAGAAACAGCAATCAGCCCCAGCATTTT
CASSIDRNSNQPQHF
>TRBJ2-1|TRBV6-4|.|.
TGTGCCAGCAGTGACGGGCTTGATGAGCAGTTCTTC
CASSDGLDEQFF
>TRBJ2-3|TRBV9|.|TRBD2
TGTGCCAGCAGCGTAAGGGGGGAGGCTCTAGCGGGAGCCGCAGATACGCAGTATTTT
CASSVRGEALAGAADTQYF
>TRBJ1-2|TRBV28|.|.
TGTGCCAGCAATTCGAGGGGGTCTCCCTATGGCTACACCTTC
CASNSRGSPYGYTF
>TRBJ1-2|TRBV5-8|.|.
TGTGCCAGCAGCCAGGACTTAAATTATGGCTACACCTTC
CASSQDLNYGYTF
>TRBJ1-4|TRBV4-1|.|.
TGCGCCAGCAGCCCCAGAATCCTCAGGCCACCCGAACCGGGCCCTAATGAAAAACTGTTTTTT
CASSPRILRPPEPGPNEKLFF
>TRBJ1-1|TRBV5-4|.|.
TGTGCCAGCAGCCCCCCTGGGGGGGGGCGTCGGACTGAAGCTTTCTTT
CASSPPGGGRRTEAFF
>TRBJ2-1|TRBV11-3|.|.
TGTGCCAGCAGCCCCCGAGGACGCAGCGGGTCCTACAATGAGCAGTTCTTC
CASSPRGRSGSYNEQFF
>TRBJ1-1|TRBV6-1|.|.
TGTGCCAGCAGTGTGAACTCTGAAGCTTTCTTT
CASSVNSEAFF
>TRBJ1-2|TRBV20-1|.|.
TGCAGTGCTAGGGACAGCTATGGCTACACCTTC
CSARDSYGYTF
>TRBJ2-2|TRBV7-8|.|.
TGTGCCAGCACCCCCAGGGGCACCGGGGAGCTGTTTTTT
CASTPRGTGELFF
>TRBJ1-1|TRBV7-9|.|.
TGTGCCAGCAGCTCTACTGGACAGCGAGAAGCTTTCTTT
CASSSTGQREAFF
>TRBJ2-5|TRBV6-1|.|TRBD2
TGTGCCAGCAGATCCGGGACTACGAGGGCAGAGACCCAGTACTTC
CASRSGTTRAETQYF
>TRBJ2-7|TRBV25-1|.|TRBD1
TGTGCCAGCAGTGAATCCGGGACAGGGGGTTACGAGCAGTACTTC
CASSESGTGGYEQYF
>TRBJ2-5|TRBV4-3|.|TRBD2
TGCGCCAGCAGCCAAGTGGGACTAGCGGGAGGGTCGGCAGAGACCCAGTACTTC
CASSQVGLAGGSAETQYF
>TRBJ2-7|TRBV9|once|TRBD2
TGTGCCAGCAGCGTAAGTGGAGCGGGGACGATCTACGAGCAGTACTTC
CASSVSGAGTIYEQYF
>TRBJ2-2|TRBV4-2|.|.
TGTGCCAGCAGCCTGGAAGAGGGGACTTCGGACACCGGGGAGCTGTTTTTT
CASSLEEGTSDTGELFF
>TRBJ1-5|TRBV27|.|.
TGTGCCAGCAGTTTAGCGGGAGTTAATAGCAATCAGCCCCAGCATTTT
CASSLAGVNSNQPQHF
>TRBJ1-5|TRBV6-5|.|TRBD1
TGTGCCAGCAGTCGGGACAGACTCCAGATGGGGCCCCAGCATTTT
CASSRDRLQMGPQHF
>TRBJ2-3|TRBV27|.|.
TGTGCCAGCAGTTTAGACGGGACGGGAGTCACAGATACGCAGTATTTT
CASSLDGTGVTDTQYF
>TRBJ2-1|TRBV4-1|.|.
TGCGCCAGCAGCCAAATGGGCCCCGTCGACAATGAGCAGTTCTTC
CASSQMGPVDNEQFF
>TRBJ2-7|TRBV7-2|.|.
TGTGCCAGCAGCTCCCCCAGGACTATATCAGGCGAGCAGTACTTC
CASSSPRTISGEQYF
>TRBJ1-1|TRBV2|.|.
TGTGCCAGCAGTGAGTTCCAGGGTTTCACTGAAGCTTTCTTT
CASSEFQGFTEAFF
>TRBJ2-5|TRBV2|.|TRBD1
TGTGCCAGCAGCCGACAGGGGGATCAAGAGACCCAGTACTTC
CASSRQGDQETQYF